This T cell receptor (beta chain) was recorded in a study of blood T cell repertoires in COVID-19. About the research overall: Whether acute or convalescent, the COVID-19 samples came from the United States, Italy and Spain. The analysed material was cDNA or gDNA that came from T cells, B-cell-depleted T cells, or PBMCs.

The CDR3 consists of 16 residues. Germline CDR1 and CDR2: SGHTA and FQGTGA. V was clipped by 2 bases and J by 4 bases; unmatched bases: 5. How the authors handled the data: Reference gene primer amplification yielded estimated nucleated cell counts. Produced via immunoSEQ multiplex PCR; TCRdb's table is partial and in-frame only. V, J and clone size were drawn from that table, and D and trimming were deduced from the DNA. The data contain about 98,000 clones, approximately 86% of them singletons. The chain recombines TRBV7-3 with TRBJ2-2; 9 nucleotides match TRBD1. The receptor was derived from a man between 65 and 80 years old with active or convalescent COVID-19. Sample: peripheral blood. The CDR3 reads CASSLYGTGSTGELFF. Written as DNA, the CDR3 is TGTGCCAGCAGCTTATATGGGACAGGGTCCACCGGGGAGCTGTTTTTT.